One and the same sample provided the 11 T cell receptor beta chains below, sequenced in a study of T cells in narcolepsy. Assay: immunoSEQ multiplex PCR; the TCRdb copy retains only in-frame clones and omits some. The data show approximately 25,000 clones, 78% seen once. The specimen sequenced was CD45RA- memory CD4+ T cells from PBMCs. These receptors all come from a human donor with narcolepsy.

This clone occurred once. The chain is built from TRBV7-9 and TRBJ2-5, with D perhaps TRBD2 (5 bases). CDR3 length equals 13 residues. In germline, CDR1 is SEHNR, CDR2 FQNEAQ (reference sequence). Trimming pared 7 bases from V and 2 bases from J, leaving 11 bases between. CDR3 bases: TGTGCCAGCACCCTGGGCGGGCAAGAGACCCAGTACTTC. Translation: CASTLGGQETQYF.

The table lists this clone with a count of one. The rearrangement uses TRBV27 and TRBJ1-6; TRBD1 is a possible D gene (5 bases). CDR1 is MNHEY, CDR2 SMNVEV, per germline (reference sequence). The length of the CDR3 is 18 residues. With 3 bases removed from V and 0 bases from J, the gap between germline ends came to 15 bases. This CDR3 reads CASSLTYQGTSYNSPLHF. In DNA form, the CDR3 reads TGTGCCAGCAGTTTGACTTATCAGGGTACCTCCTATAATTCACCCCTCCACTTT.

In its sample, this clone was seen once. This chain links TRBV11-3 with TRBJ1-2, with no clear D. V gave up 5 bases and J gave up 7 bases, with 14 bases separating them. Germline loops: CDR1 SGHNT, CDR2 YENEEA. This CDR3 contains 13 residues. The CDR3 DNA reads TGTGCCAGCAGCCAGATTATCGGAGGTGGCTACACCTTC. This translates into CASSQIIGGGYTF.

The V and J genes are TRBV7-8 and TRBJ2-7; D not certain. Germline assignment: CDR1 SGHVS and CDR2 FQNEAQ. Trimming shortened V by 6 bases and J by 2 bases, and 8 bases separated the two germline ends. The CDR3 extends over 12 amino acids. The CDR3: CASSRSAYEQYF. CDR3 DNA sequence: TGTGCCAGCAGTCGAAGTGCCTACGAGCAGTACTTC. The variable domain in full, with the rest retrieved from reference TRBV7-8 and TRBJ2-7, is GAGVSQSPRYKVAKRGQDVALRCDPISGHVSLFWYQQALGQGPEFLTYFQNEAQLDKSGLPSDRFFAERPEGSVSTLKIQRTQQEDSAVYLCASSRSAYEQYFGPGTRLTVT.

The gene calls are TRBV5-6 and TRBJ1-2; 10 bases agree with TRBD1. Germline assignment: CDR1 SGHDT and CDR2 YYEEEE. Trimming at V came to 2 bases and at J to 4 bases, leaving 5 bases not matched to a gene. CDR3 length: 15 residues. Here the CDR3 reads CASSFAGQGPYGYTF. CDR3 coding DNA: TGTGCCAGCAGCTTTGCGGGACAGGGGCCCTATGGCTACACCTTC.

This rearrangement joins TRBV7-9 to TRBJ2-3; D unresolved. Trimming cost V 5 bases and J 2 bases, with 8 bases left between them. Germline assignment: CDR1 SEHNR and CDR2 FQNEAQ (reference sequence). The CDR3 totals 13 residues. The CDR3 DNA follows: TGTGCCAGCAGCCCCCGGGCCACAGATACGCAGTATTTT. Its translation is CASSPRATDTQYF.

This CDR3 reads CASSLVGGLNTGELFF. The CDR3 DNA follows: TGTGCCAGCAGCTTAGTCGGGGGTCTGAACACCGGGGAGCTGTTTTTT. V usage is TRBV7-2 and J usage is TRBJ2-2; a possible D gene is TRBD2 (6 bases). The CDR3 covers 16 residues. Per germline, CDR1 SGHTA and CDR2 FQGNSA. Trimming took off 1 base at V and 1 base at J, with 10 bases between the two ends.

This chain links TRBV27 with TRBJ2-3; 7 bases align to TRBD1. Germline V gives CDR1 MNHEY, CDR2 SMNVEV (reference sequence). The V segment lost 3 bases and the J segment 6 bases; nucleotides outside the gene matches: 9. The CDR3 spans 15 residues. CDR3: CASSFGGQETDTQYF. DNA of the CDR3: TGTGCCAGCAGTTTTGGAGGACAGGAAACCGATACGCAGTATTTT.

The chain has TRBV30 and TRBJ1-6; 9 bases line up with TRBD1. The CDR3 spans 13 residues. Germline V gives CDR1 GTSNPN, CDR2 SVGIG (reference sequence). The J segment lost 8 bases and the V segment lost 2 bases, leaving 1 base of the junction unmatched. The CDR3 spells CAWSRDRDSPLHF. The CDR3 DNA is TGTGCCTGGAGTCGGGACAGGGATTCACCCCTCCACTTT. The whole variable domain, remainder taken from reference TRBV30 and TRBJ1-6, is SQTIHQWPATLVQPVGSPLSLECTVEGTSNPNLYWYRQAAGRGLQLLFYSVGIGQISSEVPQNLSASRPQDRQFILSSKKLLLSDSGFYLCAWSRDRDSPLHFGNGTRLTVT.

This clone was seen only a few times. This chain uses TRBV6-6 with TRBJ2-1, with D maybe TRBD1 (6 bases). Germline CDR1 and CDR2: MNHNY and SVGAGI (reference sequence). Trimming removed 0 bases at V and 7 bases at J, with 7 bases between. The CDR3 has 13 amino acids. CDR3 sequence reads: CASSYSRGNEQFF. CDR3 DNA: TGTGCCAGCAGTTACTCCAGGGGAAATGAGCAGTTCTTC.

The V gene is TRBV28, the J gene TRBJ2-3; D gene ambiguous. The CDR3 is 15 amino acids. CDR1 is MDHEN and CDR2 is SYDVKM in the germline V gene. V lost 6 bases and J lost 2, with 15 bases in between. The chain's CDR3 is CASSPNDQFTDTQYF. The CDR3 region has the DNA TGTGCCAGCAGCCCCAACGACCAATTCACAGATACGCAGTATTTT.